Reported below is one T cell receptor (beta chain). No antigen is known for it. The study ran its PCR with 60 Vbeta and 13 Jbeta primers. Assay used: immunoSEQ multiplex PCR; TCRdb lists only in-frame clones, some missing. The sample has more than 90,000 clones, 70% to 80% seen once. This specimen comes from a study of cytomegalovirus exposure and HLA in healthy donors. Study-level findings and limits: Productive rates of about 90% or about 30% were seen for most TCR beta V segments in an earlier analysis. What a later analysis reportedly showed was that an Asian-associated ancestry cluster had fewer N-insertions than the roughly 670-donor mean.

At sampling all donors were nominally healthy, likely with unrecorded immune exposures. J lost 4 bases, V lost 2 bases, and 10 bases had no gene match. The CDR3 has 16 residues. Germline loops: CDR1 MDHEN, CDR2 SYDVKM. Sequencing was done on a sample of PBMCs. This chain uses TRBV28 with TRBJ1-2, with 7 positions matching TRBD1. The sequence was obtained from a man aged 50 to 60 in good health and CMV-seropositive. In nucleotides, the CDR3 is TGTGCCAGCAGTTTAGAGAACAGGGGTGTGAGCTATGGCTACACCTTC. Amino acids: CASSLENRGVSYGYTF.